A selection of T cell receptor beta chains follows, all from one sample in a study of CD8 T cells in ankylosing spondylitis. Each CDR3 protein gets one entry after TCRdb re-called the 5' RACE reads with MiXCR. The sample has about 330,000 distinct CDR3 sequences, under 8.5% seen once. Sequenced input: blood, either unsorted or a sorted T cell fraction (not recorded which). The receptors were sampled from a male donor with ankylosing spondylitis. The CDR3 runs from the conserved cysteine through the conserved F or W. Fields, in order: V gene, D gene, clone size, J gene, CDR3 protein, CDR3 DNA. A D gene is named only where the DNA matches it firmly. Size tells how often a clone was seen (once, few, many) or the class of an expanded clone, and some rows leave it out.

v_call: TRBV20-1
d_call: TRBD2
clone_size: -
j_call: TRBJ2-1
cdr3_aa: CSARDPLSTSGQYNEQFF
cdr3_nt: TGCAGTGCTAGAGACCCCCTCTCTACTAGCGGGCAGTACAATGAGCAGTTCTTC

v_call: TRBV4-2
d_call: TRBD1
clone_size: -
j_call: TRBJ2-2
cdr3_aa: CASSQDHRGNTGELFF
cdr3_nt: TGTGCCAGCAGCCAAGACCACAGGGGGAACACCGGGGAGCTGTTTTTT

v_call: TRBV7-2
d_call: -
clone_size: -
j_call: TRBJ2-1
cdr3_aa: CASSLSAPNEQFF
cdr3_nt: TGTGCCAGCAGCCTTAGCGCTCCAAATGAGCAGTTCTTC

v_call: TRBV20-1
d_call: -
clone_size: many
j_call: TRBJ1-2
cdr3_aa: CSAGGRGPGYTF
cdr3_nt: TGCAGTGCAGGGGGTAGGGGTCCTGGCTACACCTTC

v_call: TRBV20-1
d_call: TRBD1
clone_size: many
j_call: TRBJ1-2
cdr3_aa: CSAGQGDGYGYTF
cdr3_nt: TGCAGTGCGGGGCAGGGGGACGGATATGGCTACACCTTC

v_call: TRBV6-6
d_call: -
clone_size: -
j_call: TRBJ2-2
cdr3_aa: CASGFGELFF
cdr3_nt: TGTGCCAGCGGCTTCGGGGAGCTGTTTTTT

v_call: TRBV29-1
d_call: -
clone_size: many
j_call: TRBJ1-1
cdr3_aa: CSAGVAEDTEAFF
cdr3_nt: TGCAGCGCCGGGGTGGCCGAAGACACTGAAGCTTTCTTT

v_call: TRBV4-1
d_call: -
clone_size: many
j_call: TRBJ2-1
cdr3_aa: CASSQVGSYNEQFF
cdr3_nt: TGCGCCAGCAGCCAAGTAGGTTCCTACAATGAGCAGTTCTTC

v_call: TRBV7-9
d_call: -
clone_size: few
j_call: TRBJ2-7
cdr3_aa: CASSLAPGVGSRQYF
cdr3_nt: TGTGCCAGCAGCTTAGCGCCGGGGGTCGGTTCCCGGCAGTACTTC

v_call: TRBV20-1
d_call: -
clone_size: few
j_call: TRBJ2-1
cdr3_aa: CSAFRSRTEQFF
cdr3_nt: TGCAGTGCTTTTCGGTCCCGAACTGAGCAGTTCTTC

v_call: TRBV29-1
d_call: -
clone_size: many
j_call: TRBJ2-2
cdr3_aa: CSVAQAGDTGELFF
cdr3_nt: TGCAGCGTTGCACAGGCTGGGGACACCGGGGAGCTGTTTTTT

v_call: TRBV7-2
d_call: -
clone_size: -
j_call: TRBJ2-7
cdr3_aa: CASSWDTAYEQYF
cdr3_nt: TGTGCCAGCTCCTGGGACACCGCCTACGAGCAGTACTTC

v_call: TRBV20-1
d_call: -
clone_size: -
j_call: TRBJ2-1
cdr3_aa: CSARSHRDSYSYNEQFF
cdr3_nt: TGCAGTGCTAGATCTCACCGGGACTCCTACTCCTACAATGAGCAGTTCTTC

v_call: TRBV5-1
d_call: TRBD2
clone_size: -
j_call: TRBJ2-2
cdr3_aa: CASSYLASGNTGELFF
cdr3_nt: TGCGCCAGCAGCTATCTGGCTAGCGGTAACACCGGGGAGCTGTTTTTT

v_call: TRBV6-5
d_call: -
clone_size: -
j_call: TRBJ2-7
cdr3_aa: CASSYVWGEQYF
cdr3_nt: TGTGCCAGCAGTTACGTTTGGGGCGAGCAGTACTTC

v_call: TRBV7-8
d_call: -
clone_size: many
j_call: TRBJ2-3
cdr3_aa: CASSSPVGGLYTDTQYF
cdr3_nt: TGTGCCAGCAGCTCCCCGGTGGGGGGGCTTTACACAGATACGCAGTATTTT

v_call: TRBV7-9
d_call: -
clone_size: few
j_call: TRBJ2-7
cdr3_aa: CASSSSELAYEQYF
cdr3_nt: TGTGCCAGCAGTTCTAGCGAGTTAGCCTACGAGCAGTACTTC

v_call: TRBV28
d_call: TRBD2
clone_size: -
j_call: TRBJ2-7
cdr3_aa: CASSAVTSGRVTYEQYF
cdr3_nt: TGTGCCAGCAGCGCCGTAACTAGCGGGCGAGTCACCTACGAGCAGTACTTC

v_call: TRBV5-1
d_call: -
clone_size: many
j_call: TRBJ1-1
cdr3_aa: CASSSFGASSTEAFF
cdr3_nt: TGCGCCAGCAGCTCCTTCGGGGCTTCGTCCACTGAAGCTTTCTTT

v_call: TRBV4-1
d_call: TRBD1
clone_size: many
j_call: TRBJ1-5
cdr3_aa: CASSPPASGTGRQPQHF
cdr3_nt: TGCGCCAGCAGCCCCCCCGCGTCCGGGACAGGGAGGCAGCCCCAGCATTTT

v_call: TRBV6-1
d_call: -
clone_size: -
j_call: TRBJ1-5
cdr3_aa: CASSTGLGAGDQPQHF
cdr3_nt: TGTGCCAGCAGTACAGGGTTGGGGGCAGGGGATCAGCCCCAGCATTTT

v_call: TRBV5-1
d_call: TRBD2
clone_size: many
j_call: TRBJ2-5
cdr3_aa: CASSATSAQETQYF
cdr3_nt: TGCGCCAGCAGCGCTACTAGCGCACAAGAGACCCAGTACTTC

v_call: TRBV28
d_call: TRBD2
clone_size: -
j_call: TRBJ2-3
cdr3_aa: CASSPVPGLAGGSSTDTQYF
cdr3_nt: TGTGCCAGCAGTCCTGTACCGGGACTAGCGGGAGGATCCTCCACAGATACGCAGTATTTT

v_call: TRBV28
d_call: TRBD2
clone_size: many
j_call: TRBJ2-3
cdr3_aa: CASRMTSGNPQYF
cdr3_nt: TGTGCCAGCAGAATGACTAGCGGGAACCCGCAGTATTTT

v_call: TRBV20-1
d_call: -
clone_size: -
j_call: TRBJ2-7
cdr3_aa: CSARDFQGHEQYF
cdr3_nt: TGCAGTGCTAGAGATTTTCAGGGGCATGAGCAGTACTTC

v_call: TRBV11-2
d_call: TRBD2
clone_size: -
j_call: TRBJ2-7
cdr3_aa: CASSRRLAGGEISYEQYF
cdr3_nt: TGTGCCAGCAGCCGAAGACTAGCGGGAGGCGAGATCTCCTACGAGCAGTACTTC

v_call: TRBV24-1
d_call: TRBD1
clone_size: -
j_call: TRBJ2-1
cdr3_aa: CATFFPGQGYNEQFF
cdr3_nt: TGTGCCACCTTTTTCCCGGGACAGGGCTACAATGAGCAGTTCTTC

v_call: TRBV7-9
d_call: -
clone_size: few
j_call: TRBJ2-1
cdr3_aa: CASSLTSSFHNEQFF
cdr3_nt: TGTGCCAGCAGCCTAACTTCTAGTTTCCACAATGAGCAGTTCTTC

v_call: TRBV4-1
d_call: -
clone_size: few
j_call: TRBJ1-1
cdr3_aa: CASSPTRDQIMNTEAFF
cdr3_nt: TGCGCCAGCAGCCCAACCCGGGACCAAATCATGAACACTGAAGCTTTCTTT

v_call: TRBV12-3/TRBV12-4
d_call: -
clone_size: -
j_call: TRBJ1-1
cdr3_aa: CASSFAMNTEAFF
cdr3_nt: TGTGCCAGCAGTTTCGCCATGAACACTGAAGCTTTCTTT

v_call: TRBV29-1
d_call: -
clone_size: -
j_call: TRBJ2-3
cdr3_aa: CSAVGLAPSAGVATDTQYF
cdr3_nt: TGCAGCGCCGTAGGTCTGGCCCCGTCCGCTGGGGTCGCGACAGATACGCAGTATTTT

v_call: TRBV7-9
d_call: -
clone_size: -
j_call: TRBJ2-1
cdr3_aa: CASSVDGRRYNEQFF
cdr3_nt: TGTGCCAGCAGCGTCGACGGACGAAGGTACAATGAGCAGTTCTTC

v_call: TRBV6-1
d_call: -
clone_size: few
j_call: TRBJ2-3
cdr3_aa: CASTTGVALTHTQYF
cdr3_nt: TGTGCCAGCACCACAGGCGTCGCACTGACGCATACGCAGTATTTT

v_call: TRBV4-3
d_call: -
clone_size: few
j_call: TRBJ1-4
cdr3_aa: CASSQEQQQREKLFF
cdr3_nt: TGCGCCAGCAGCCAAGAACAACAGCAACGAGAAAAACTGTTTTTT

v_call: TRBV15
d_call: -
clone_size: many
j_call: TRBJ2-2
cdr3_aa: CATSRDPVAGTGTGELFF
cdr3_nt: TGTGCCACCAGCAGAGATCCCGTGGCCGGGACGGGGACCGGGGAGCTGTTTTTT

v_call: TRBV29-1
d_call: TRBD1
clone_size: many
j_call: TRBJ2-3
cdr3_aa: CSVEGQGVTDTQYF
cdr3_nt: TGCAGCGTTGAGGGGCAGGGGGTCACAGATACGCAGTATTTT

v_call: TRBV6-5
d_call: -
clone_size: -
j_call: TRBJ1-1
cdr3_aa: CASSWAGAPDTEAFF
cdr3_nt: TGTGCCAGCAGTTGGGCGGGGGCCCCGGACACTGAAGCTTTCTTT

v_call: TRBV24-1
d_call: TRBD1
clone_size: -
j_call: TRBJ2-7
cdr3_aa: CATSETTGSSYEQYF
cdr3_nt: TGTGCCACCAGTGAAACGACAGGGAGCTCCTACGAGCAGTACTTC

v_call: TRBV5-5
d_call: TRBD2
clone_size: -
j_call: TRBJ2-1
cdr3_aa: CASSSPGLGGGEQFF
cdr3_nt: TGTGCCAGCAGCTCCCCGGGACTAGGCGGAGGTGAGCAGTTCTTC

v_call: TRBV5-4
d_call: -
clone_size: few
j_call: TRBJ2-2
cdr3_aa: CASSLAGALRNTGELFF
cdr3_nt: TGTGCCAGCAGCTTGGCTGGCGCACTGCGAAACACCGGGGAGCTGTTTTTT

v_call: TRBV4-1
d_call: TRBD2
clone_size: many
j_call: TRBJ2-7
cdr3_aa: CASSYTSGESYEQYF
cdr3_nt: TGCGCCAGCAGCTACACTAGCGGAGAGTCCTACGAGCAGTACTTC

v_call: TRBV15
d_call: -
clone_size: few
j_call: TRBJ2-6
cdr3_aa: CATSRVQGTGANVLTF
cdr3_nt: TGTGCCACCAGCAGAGTCCAGGGGACTGGGGCCAACGTCCTGACTTTC

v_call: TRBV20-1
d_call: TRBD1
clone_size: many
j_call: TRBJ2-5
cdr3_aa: CSARDSPTETQYF
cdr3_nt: TGCAGTGCACGGGACAGTCCAACAGAGACCCAGTACTTC

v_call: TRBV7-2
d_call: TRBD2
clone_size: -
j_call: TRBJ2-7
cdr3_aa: CASSYNPGTRDEQYF
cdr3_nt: TGTGCCAGCAGCTATAACCCCGGGACTAGGGACGAGCAGTACTTC

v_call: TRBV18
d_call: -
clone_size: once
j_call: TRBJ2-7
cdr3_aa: CASSPVQEGGYEQYF
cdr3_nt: TGTGCCAGCTCACCCGTGCAGGAGGGAGGCTACGAGCAGTACTTC

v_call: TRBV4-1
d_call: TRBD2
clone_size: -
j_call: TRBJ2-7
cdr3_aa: CASSQGWTSGASYEQYF
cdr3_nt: TGCGCCAGCAGCCAAGGTTGGACTAGCGGAGCCTCCTACGAGCAGTACTTC